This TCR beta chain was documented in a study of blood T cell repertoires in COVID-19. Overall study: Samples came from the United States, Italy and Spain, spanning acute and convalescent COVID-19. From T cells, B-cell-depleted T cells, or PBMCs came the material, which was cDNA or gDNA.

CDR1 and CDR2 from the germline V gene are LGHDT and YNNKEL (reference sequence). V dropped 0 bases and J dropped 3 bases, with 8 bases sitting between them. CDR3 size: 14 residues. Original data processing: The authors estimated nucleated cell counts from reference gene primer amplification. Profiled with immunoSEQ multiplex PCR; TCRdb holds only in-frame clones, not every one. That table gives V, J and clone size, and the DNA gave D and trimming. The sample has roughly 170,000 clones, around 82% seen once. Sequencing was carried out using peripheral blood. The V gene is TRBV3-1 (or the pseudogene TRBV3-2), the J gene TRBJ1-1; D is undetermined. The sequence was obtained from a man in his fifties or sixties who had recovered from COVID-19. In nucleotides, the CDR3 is TGTGCCAGCAGCCAAGAGCCAGATGACACTGAAGCTTTCTTT. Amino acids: CASSQEPDDTEAFF.